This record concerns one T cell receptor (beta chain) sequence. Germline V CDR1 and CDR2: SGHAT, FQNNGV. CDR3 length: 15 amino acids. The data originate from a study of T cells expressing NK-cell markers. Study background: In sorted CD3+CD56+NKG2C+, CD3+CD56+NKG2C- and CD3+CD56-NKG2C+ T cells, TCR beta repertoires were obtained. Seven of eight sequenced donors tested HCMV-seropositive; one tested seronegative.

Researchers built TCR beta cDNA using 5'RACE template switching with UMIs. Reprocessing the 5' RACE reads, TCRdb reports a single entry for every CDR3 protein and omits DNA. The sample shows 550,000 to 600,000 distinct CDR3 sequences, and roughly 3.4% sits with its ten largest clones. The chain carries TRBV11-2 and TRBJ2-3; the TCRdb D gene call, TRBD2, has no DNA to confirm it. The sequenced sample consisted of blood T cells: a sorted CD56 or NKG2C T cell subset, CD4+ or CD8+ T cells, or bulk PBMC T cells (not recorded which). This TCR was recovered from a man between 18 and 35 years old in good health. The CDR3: CASSGTMYTSDTQYF.